This T cell receptor (beta chain) was identified in a study of T cell responses to AZD1222 COVID-19 vaccine. Points on this clone: Its specificity is unknown.

Some clones are missing from TCRdb's copy, which holds only in-frame ones; the method was immunoSEQ multiplex PCR. The table includes approximately 100,000 clones, roughly 90% detected once. In germline, CDR1 is SGHRS, CDR2 YFSETQ. The CDR3 runs 15 residues. V trimming: 2 bases; J trimming: 7 bases; junction bases outside the gene matches: 7. Study-wide results and limits: At study baseline, merely more than 5 AZD1222 recipients were seropositive. Spike as a whole was targeted by vaccine-associated CD4 TCRs, dominant at 160-218 and 743-854. Donors skewed white British and female; clonal diversity was possibly underestimated. Two AZD1222 administrations were followed by greater Spike-specific TCR breadth and depth.

The sequence was obtained from an adult in good health. This material consisted of peripheral blood, taken on day 0 of AZD1222 vaccination. This sequence joins TRBV5-1 and TRBJ2-2; the match to TRBD2 covers 8 bases. The DNA of the CDR3 is TGCGCCAGCAGCTTCGGGGGGGCCCGGGACGGGGAGCTGTTTTTT. It codes for CASSFGGARDGELFF. Filled out from reference TRBV5-1 and TRBJ2-2, the complete variable domain reads KAGVTQTPRYLIKTRGQQVTLSCSPISGHRSVSWYQQTPGQGLQFLFEYFSETQRNKGNFPGRFSGRQFSNSRSEMNVSTLELGDSALYLCASSFGGARDGELFFGEGSRLTVL.